The clone carrying this T cell receptor (beta chain) was detected ten times or more. What it recognizes is unknown. The TCR beta library used iRepertoire HTBI primers with Arm-PCR amplification of CDR3. In the study's own analysis: The samples included approximately 62 TRBV and approximately 15 TRBJ segments. MiXCR, applied by TCRdb to the multiplex PCR reads, yields one record per CDR3 protein. What appears here as the V and J calls and clone size reflects TCRdb's work, not the paper's. The sample has around 500,000 distinct CDR3 sequences; less than 25% are singletons. The data belong to a study of regulatory T cells in long-lasting Graves disease. General observations from the study: Lower TCR diversity characterized persistent Graves' patients relative to newly diagnosed patients.

Stated time point: persistent/refractory GD, antithyroid drugs over 5 years with positive TRAb. The TCR library was made from RNA that had been extracted from PBMCs in TRIzol. The sequencing here drew on peripheral blood mononuclear cells (PBMCs), taken when the disease was refractory, from a patient treated with antithyroid drugs. This TCR was recovered from a female donor with Graves disease.

The CDR3 is CASSYSIYQPQHF. The CDR3 DNA reads as TGTGCCAGCAGTTACTCGATTTACCAGCCCCAGCATTTT. The chain joins TRBV6-5 to TRBJ1-5; D is unclear. V gave up 0 bases and J gave up 7 bases, with 7 bases separating them. This CDR3 is 13 amino acids long. Germline CDR1 MNHEY, CDR2 SVGAGI.